This TCR beta chain came from a study of blood T cell repertoires in COVID-19. Study details: Samples representing acute and convalescent COVID-19 were sourced from the United States, Italy and Spain. T cells, B-cell-depleted T cells, or PBMCs provided the cDNA or gDNA that served as material.

In the original processing: Amplification of reference gene primers was used by the study to estimate nucleated cell counts. Clones were sequenced by immunoSEQ multiplex PCR, and TCRdb holds only the in-frame ones, with some missing. V, J and clone size are those of that table, while D and trimming were read from the DNA. The sample has 350,000 to 450,000 clones; 85% are singletons. The CDR3 has 13 amino acids. The germline V gene encodes CDR1 SEHNR and CDR2 FQNEAQ (reference sequence). Trimming left V 4 bases short and J 6 bases short, with 13 bases between. V usage is TRBV7-9 and J usage is TRBJ2-7; a weak D match, TRBD1 (5 bases). The sequencing input was peripheral blood. The TCR sequence derives from a woman younger than 30 with acute or convalescent COVID-19. CDR3 DNA sequence: TGTGCCAGCAGCTCGGACACATTCGCCGAGCAGTACTTC. This gives the protein CASSSDTFAEQYF.